The 28 T cell receptor beta chains reported below all come from one sample, sequenced in a study of Graves' ophthalmopathy and Graves' hyperthyroidism. CDR3 regions of TCR beta were amplified from RNA transcripts. HTBI primers primed a first-round RT-PCR, and a second-round multiplex PCR followed. Each CDR3 protein gets one entry after TCRdb re-called the multiplex PCR reads with MiXCR. The sample lists about 400,000 distinct CDR3 sequences; about 17% were seen once. The specimen was peripheral blood. All receptors come from a woman between 18 and 29 years old with Graves' ophthalmopathy.

At least ten counts were recorded for this clonotype. Written as DNA, the CDR3 is TGTGCCAGCTCAGATCAGGGGAGGAAGGTCCACTTT. As protein: CASSDQGRKVHF. The chain has TRBV18 and TRBJ1-6; tentatively, D is TRBD1 (6 bases). Germline CDR1 is KGHSH and CDR2 is LQKENI. Trimming left V 5 bases short and J 17 bases short, with 16 bases between. The CDR3 consists of 12 residues.

This clonotype was picked up many times. The rearrangement joins TRBV7-2 to TRBJ2-5, with 16 bases matching TRBD2. With V trimmed by 5 bases and J by 12 bases, 6 bases remained unmatched. This CDR3 is built from 14 residues. The germline V gene has CDR1 SGHTA and CDR2 FQGNSA. The CDR3, as DNA: TGTGCCAGCAGCATCGGGACTAGCGGGGGGGGGAAGTACTTC. As protein: CASSIGTSGGGKYF.

V and J are TRBV27 and TRBJ1-5; D is unclear. The CDR3 has 16 amino acids. Trimming left V 4 bases short and J 5 bases short, with 18 bases between. CDR1 and CDR2 (germline): MNHEY, SMNVEV (reference sequence). Here the CDR3 DNA reads TGTGCCAGCAGTTCAATTTCATCGGGTGGGCATCAGCCCCAGCATTTT. Encoded protein: CASSSISSGGHQPQHF.

CDR3 nucleotide sequence: TGTGCCAGCAGCCAATCAGGGACTAGCGGGATAGCTAGCGAGCAGTACTTC. This codes for CASSQSGTSGIASEQYF. V usage is TRBV4-2 and J usage is TRBJ2-7; 13 bases fit TRBD2. Germline lookup yields CDR1 LGHNA and CDR2 YNFKEQ. The CDR3 sequence is 17 residues long. V trimming: 2 bases; J trimming: 6 bases; junction bases outside the gene matches: 10.

This clonotype was seen at least ten times. The rearrangement links TRBV5-1 to TRBJ2-7; TRBD2 aligns across 12 bases. V lost 4 bases and J lost 2; bases outside the gene matches: 4. The CDR3 contains 15 residues. CDR1 and CDR2 (germline): SGHRS, YFSETQ. The CDR3: CASSGLAGGTYEQYF. The CDR3 DNA sequence: TGCGCCAGCAGCGGGCTAGCGGGAGGGACCTACGAGCAGTACTTC.

The rearrangement uses TRBV13 and TRBJ2-2, with 8 bases aligning to TRBD2. Trimming removed 6 bases from V and 1 base from J; junction bases left unmatched: 10. CDR3 length: 17 residues. CDR1 is PRHDT and CDR2 is FYEKMQ in the germline V gene (reference sequence). The CDR3 sequence is CASSYRISGRNTGELFF. The CDR3 DNA sequence: TGTGCCAGCAGTTATCGAATCAGCGGGAGGAACACCGGGGAGCTGTTTTTT.

The CDR3 region has the DNA TGTGCCAGCAGCCAAGGAGGGGCAGGGGGCTACGAGCAGTACTTC. Translation: CASSQGGAGGYEQYF. The rearrangement links TRBV3-1 to TRBJ2-7; 7 bases are shared with TRBD1. From germline, CDR1 is LGHDT and CDR2 YNNKEL (reference sequence). The CDR3 spans 15 residues. Trimming cost V 1 base and J 3 bases; bases outside gene matches: 6.

This clonotype was counted between two and nine times. The chain recombines TRBV24-1 with TRBJ2-5; weak D call: TRBD1 (5 bases). Germline V gene data show CDR1 as KGHDR and CDR2 as SFDVKD. The CDR3 loop spans 12 amino acids. V was pared by 5 bases and J by 5 bases, with 8 bases between. The CDR3 reads CATSVRVETQYF. In DNA form, the CDR3 reads TGTGCCACCAGTGTCAGGGTGGAGACCCAGTACTTC.

This clonotype came up many times. This chain's CDR3 is CASSLGQGPSGQETQYF. The CDR3 DNA follows: TGTGCCAGCAGCTTGGGACAGGGCCCTTCGGGCCAAGAGACCCAGTACTTC. The chain has TRBV11-2 and TRBJ2-5, with TRBD1 matching 9 bases. Germline loops: CDR1 SGHAT, CDR2 FQNNGV. V lost 3 bases and J lost 1; bases outside the gene matches: 9. CDR3 size: 17 residues.

The sample holds many counts of this clonotype. The V and J genes are TRBV5-6 and TRBJ2-7, with no clear D. V was shortened by 2 bases and J by 1 base, with 7 bases between the two germline ends. CDR1 and CDR2 (germline): SGHDT, YYEEEE. This CDR3 region has 13 residues. The CDR3 sequence is CASSLRLSYEQYF. The CDR3 nucleotides read TGTGCCAGCAGCTTAAGGTTATCCTACGAGCAGTACTTC. Full variable domain (missing parts from reference TRBV5-6 and TRBJ2-7): DAGVTQSPTHLIKTRGQQVTLRCSPKSGHDTVSWYQQALGQGPQFIFQYYEEEERQRGNFPDRFSGHQFPNYSSELNVNALLLGDSALYLCASSLRLSYEQYFGPGTRLTVT.

In this sample, this clonotype turned up many times. The chain employs TRBV20-1 and TRBJ1-1; TRBD1 matches at 9 bases. Germline V gene sequence: CDR1 DFQATT, CDR2 SNEGSKA (reference sequence). The CDR3 spans 14 residues. Germline trimming cut 6 bases from V and 0 bases from J; bases unmatched to any gene: 5. CDR3 loop: CSASQGALNTEAFF. The DNA of the CDR3 is TGCAGTGCGTCACAGGGGGCTCTGAACACTGAAGCTTTCTTT.

The chain carries TRBV10-3 and TRBJ1-1; D is unresolved. Germline CDR1 ENHRY, CDR2 SYGVKD. V lost 7 bases and J 4 bases, leaving 13 bases between the germline ends. The CDR3 is made up of 13 amino acids. The CDR3 here is CAIMRSLGTEAFF. The CDR3 DNA reads TGTGCCATCATGAGATCTTTGGGCACTGAAGCTTTCTTT.

There are many counts of this clonotype. This sequence joins TRBV6-1 and TRBJ1-5; D not certain. The germline V gene encodes CDR1 MNHNS and CDR2 SASEGT. V lost 7 bases, J lost 0 bases, and 4 bases lay in between. There are 12 residues in the CDR3. This CDR3 is CASTYSNQPQHF. CDR3 nucleotide sequence: TGTGCCAGCACCTATAGCAATCAGCCCCAGCATTTT.

This clonotype was recorded at least ten times. The genes are TRBV5-1 and TRBJ1-6; D is perhaps TRBD1 (5 bases). CDR3 length: 16 residues. Germline V gene lookup returns CDR1 SGHRS and CDR2 YFSETQ. The V end was cut by 4 bases, the J end by 10 bases, with 21 bases between. The CDR3 sequence is CASSRDGQRAGSPLHF. In DNA form, the CDR3 reads TGCGCCAGCAGCCGGGACGGTCAACGAGCCGGATCACCCCTCCACTTT.

The chain has TRBV11-2 and TRBJ1-2; D remains ambiguous. CDR1 SGHAT and CDR2 FQNNGV come from the germline V gene. V was cut by 1 base and J by 7 bases, with 10 bases left in between. This CDR3 contains 13 residues. CDR3 region: CASSLGVAFGYTF. CDR3 nucleotide sequence: TGTGCCAGCAGCTTAGGGGTTGCGTTTGGCTACACCTTC.

This clonotype was seen many times. The chain links TRBV19 to TRBJ1-1; perhaps TRBD1 as D (5 bases). The ends were cut back, 7 bases at V and 4 bases at J, with 19 bases in the middle. This CDR3 contains 15 residues. The germline gives CDR1 LNHDA, CDR2 SQIVND (reference sequence). In DNA, the CDR3 is TGTGCCAGTACCCTAGGGCAGGGAGGGAGCACTGAAGCTTTCTTT. Translation: CASTLGQGGSTEAFF.

Only one count was recorded for this clonotype. A much larger clonotype is one base distant, so this may be a read error. This sequence joins TRBV5-5 and TRBJ1-5; D perhaps matches TRBD1 (5 bases). Trimming took off 3 bases at V and 3 bases at J, with 10 bases between the two ends. Germline V gives CDR1 SGHKS, CDR2 YYEKEE (reference sequence). This CDR3 spans 14 amino acids. Here the CDR3 reads CASSWDAINQPQHF. The CDR3 nucleotides read TGTGCCAGCAGCTGGGACGCCATCAATCAGCCCCAGCATTTT.

This clonotype was seen many times. The chain uses TRBV12-3 or TRBV12-4 and TRBJ2-7, with TRBD1 matching 10 bases. V lost 6 bases, J lost 5 bases, and 7 bases stayed unmatched. The CDR3 totals 14 residues. This chain's CDR3 is CASSRTGGVHEQYF. CDR3 sequence (DNA): TGTGCCAGCAGCCGGACAGGGGGTGTACACGAGCAGTACTTC.

This clonotype was seen ten or more times. V is TRBV20-1 and J is TRBJ2-5, with D unclear. CDR1 and CDR2 from the germline V gene are DFQATT and SNEGSKA (reference sequence). Trimming took off 7 bases at V and 5 bases at J, with 26 bases between the two ends. The length of the CDR3 is 16 residues. CDR3 sequence: CSVPPPRAIRRETQYF. The DNA of the CDR3 is TGCAGTGTCCCGCCCCCCCGAGCTATCCGGCGGGAGACCCAGTACTTC.

This clonotype was seen many times. The chain combines TRBV10-2 with TRBJ1-1; D ambiguous. CDR1 WSHSY and CDR2 SAAADI come from the germline V gene. This CDR3 spans 13 amino acids. V was shortened by 5 bases and J by 5 bases, with 12 bases between the two germline ends. The CDR3 sequence: CASSRRLTTEAFF. The CDR3 nucleotides read TGCGCCAGCAGTCGTCGGTTAACGACTGAAGCTTTCTTT.

The table lists this clonotype with many counts. V and J are TRBV5-1 and TRBJ2-7, with D perhaps matching TRBD2 (5 bases). This CDR3 region has 15 residues. Looked up from germline, CDR1 is SGHRS and CDR2 is YFSETQ. With 4 bases removed from V and 0 bases from J, the gap between germline ends came to 14 bases. Written as DNA, the CDR3 is TGCGCCAGCAGCCTGGAGGACTTTAGCTCCTACGAGCAGTACTTC. Residues: CASSLEDFSSYEQYF.

This clonotype was seen repeatedly, ten times or more. The V gene is TRBV28, the J gene TRBJ2-7; D is undetermined. Trimming removed 8 bases at V and 4 bases at J, with 21 bases between. The CDR3 has 15 residues. Looked up from germline, CDR1 is MDHEN and CDR2 is SYDVKM. The chain's CDR3 is CASGSTMGIGYEQYF. The CDR3 DNA reads TGTGCCAGCGGTTCAACTATGGGAATCGGATACGAGCAGTACTTC.

Remarks on this clonotype: A much more abundant neighbour one base away suggests this may be a read error. J is TRBJ2-2 and V is TRBV5-1, with D tentatively TRBD2 (6 bases). The V end was cut by 2 bases, the J end by 4 bases, with 12 bases between. CDR3 length equals 15 residues. Looked up from germline, CDR1 is SGHRS and CDR2 is YFSETQ. This chain's CDR3 is CASSLSWTTTGELFF. The CDR3 coding sequence is TGCGCCAGCAGCTTATCATGGACTACCACCGGGGAGCTGTTTTTT.

This clonotype was seen many times. This rearrangement joins TRBV19 to TRBJ2-7, with a weak D call TRBD2 (6 bases). Germline V gene lookup returns CDR1 LNHDA and CDR2 SQIVND (reference sequence). The CDR3 consists of 17 residues. Trimming took 5 bases from V and 5 from J, leaving 25 bases between them. The CDR3 sequence: CASSGFGSGRAGDEQYF. The CDR3 bases are TGTGCCAGTAGTGGTTTTGGGAGCGGGCGGGCCGGCGACGAGCAGTACTTC.

This clonotype was observed at least ten times. V usage is TRBV20-1 and J usage is TRBJ2-7; D perhaps matches TRBD1 (6 bases). The CDR3 loop spans 14 amino acids. V was trimmed by 0 bases and J by 3 bases, leaving 12 bases between them. Germline CDR1 DFQATT, CDR2 SNEGSKA (reference sequence). The CDR3 sequence: CSAREGTFFYEQYF. The CDR3 nucleotides read TGCAGTGCTAGAGAAGGGACATTTTTCTACGAGCAGTACTTC.

This clonotype was detected once. V and J are TRBV30 and TRBJ2-7; 8 nucleotides agree with TRBD1. The germline CDR1 and CDR2 sequences are GTSNPN and SVGIG (reference sequence). The ends lost 3 bases at V and 4 bases at J; junction bases unmatched: 8. The CDR3 is made up of 14 amino acids. CDR3 protein: CAWRTGTGGYEQYF. CDR3 nucleotides: TGTGCCTGGAGGACCGGGACAGGAGGATACGAGCAGTACTTC.

This clonotype was detected ten times or more. The chain uses TRBV6-2 or TRBV6-3 and TRBJ2-5; a weak D match, TRBD1 (5 bases). Germline lookup yields CDR1 MNHEY and CDR2 SVGEGT. The CDR3 spans 13 residues. Trimming took off 10 bases at V and 5 bases at J, with 17 bases between the two ends. The DNA for the CDR3 is TGTGCCATTTCATCAGGGCAGCGCGAGACCCAGTACTTC. This encodes CAISSGQRETQYF.

The chain couples TRBV5-1 to TRBJ1-6, with 9 nucleotides matching TRBD1. V lost 3 bases and J lost 5; bases outside the gene matches: 6. Germline V lookup: CDR1 SGHRS, CDR2 YFSETQ. The CDR3 has 16 residues. CDR3 sequence (DNA): TGCGCCAGCAGCTCCCGCCGGGACAGGGATAATTCACCCCTCCACTTT. It specifies CASSSRRDRDNSPLHF.